This entry features one T cell receptor beta chain sequence. The target antigen is unknown. Sequencing was performed with immunoSEQ multiplex PCR; in TCRdb, only in-frame clones are kept and a portion is missing. The table shows tens of thousands of clones, with 79% occurring only once. The sample originates from a study of a mutant IDH1 vaccine in newly diagnosed glioma. At the level of the study: Radiotherapy alone preceded vaccination by 4-6 weeks; alternatively, vaccination started with temozolomide cycles.

Germline V CDR1 and CDR2: MDHEN, SYDVKM. V lost 8 bases to trimming and J lost 0 bases, with 16 bases between them. This CDR3 spans 15 amino acids. Time point reported: week 11, during vaccination. In the vaccine, a single dose held 300 ug of the mutant IDH1 20-mer peptide, along with topical imiquimod. The input for sequencing was PBMCs, taken from a glioma patient whose treatment included an IDH1 peptide vaccine. The TCR originated in a man aged 40-50 years with glioma. The V and J genes are TRBV28 and TRBJ1-1; D unclear. CDR3 region: CASVQGRGLNTEAFF. DNA of the CDR3: TGTGCCAGCGTCCAAGGTCGTGGCTTGAACACTGAAGCTTTCTTT.